This T cell receptor beta chain is drawn from a study of neurological immune-mediated disorders (dated by TCRdb to between 2017 and 2020). The study in broad terms: Peripheral blood TCR-beta repertoires from patients with HTLV-I-associated myelopathy (HAM/TSP), patients with multiple sclerosis, and healthy controls were compared in the study using UMI-based sequencing. Alongside PBMC samples, the set of some 98 TCR-beta libraries contained longitudinal samples, technical triplicates, and paired CD4+ and CD8+ T-cell subsets that had been sorted. Longitudinal HAM/TSP and healthy donors had 3 time-points each (roughly 3-40 month intervals). The cohort included approximately 70 subjects: roughly 14 with HAM/TSP, approximately 35 with multiple sclerosis, and around 20 healthy controls. Findings and caveats that apply to the study as a whole: The highest TCR clonal expansion was observed in HAM/TSP patients, whereas the lowest was observed in MS patients, even when compared with healthy controls. No identical CDR3 amino acid sequences were shared among expanded clones across subjects, suggesting private TCR-beta repertoires in all groups.

What this sample's time point label stands for: longitudinal time-point 1 (baseline). The healthy controls were volunteers from a blood bank in Maryland, USA. For the unsorted PBMC libraries, 2 million PBMCs were stored in RNAlater at -80 degrees C until RNA extraction and were used to generate the libraries. PBMCs were separated from peripheral blood using Ficoll-Hypaque density gradient centrifugation and then cryopreserved in liquid nitrogen. Per the germline V gene, MGHRA is the CDR1 and YSYEKL is the CDR2. Reading from cysteine to phenylalanine, the CDR3 counts 16 amino acids. Only the CDR3 DNA is retained, 48 bases long and in frame from the first base. V loses 5 bases, J loses 3 bases, and the germline ends lie 19 bases apart. cDNA was synthesized by template-switch 5'RACE using a primer carrying a 10-nucleotide random unique molecular identifier by which each TCR transcript was tagged. Every sequencing run covered 15-18 subjects and yielded more than 200 million TCR-beta sequences. Total RNA was extracted with the RNeasy kit. Using the KAPA Real-time Library Amplification kit, TCR-beta VDJ regions were amplified with primers for the TCR constant region and the 5'RACE anchor. A first PCR added sample indexes and Illumina adaptors, after which a second PCR increased the library yield. The roughly 650 bp TCR product was size-selected on a 2% E-gel SizeSelection system after Ampure bead purification. Before pooling, library quality was checked on a Bioanalyzer, concentration was measured with Qubit, and libraries were quantified with the Kapa Library Quantification kit. An Illumina HiSeq 2500 sequenced the libraries paired-end 2 x 150 bp. To increase sequence diversity, roughly 24-31% phiX was spiked into each library pool. For the original study's pipeline: Quality-filtered reads were processed with the UMI-based MiGEC pipeline, and over 85% of raw TCR sequences were removed by the MiGEC pipeline during error correction. VDJ genes were aligned to IMGT germline references, and each clonotype was defined by a unique CDR3 amino acid sequence together with V-J genes. Clonal expansion, Shannon diversity and CDR3 relatedness (CalcPairwiseDistances, ClusterSamples) were evaluated with VDJtools, and phylogenetic trees were built with CLCbio workbench. Using coefficient-of-variation modelling across technical triplicates, the study counted a clone as expanded if it had at least 8 unique UMIs. The raw public reads went through TCRdb reprocessing: fastp at Q25, MiXCR clone calling, in-frame beta chains kept. For every CDR3 protein sequence, its rows merge into one entry that carries the most common genes and DNA. TCRdb's processing, not the authors', yielded these V and J calls. The sample profile shows 60,000 to 90,000 distinct CDR3 sequences; roughly a tenth of them were found once. 9.5% to 10% of the sample is held by the ten biggest clonotypes.

This clonotype has a count of ten or more. It lacks a known antigen. Base qualities are not recorded, but no much larger clone differs from it by a single base. The sample consisted of PBMCs. The rearrangement combines TRBV4-1 with TRBJ1-1; the D gene is perhaps TRBD1, from 5 matching bases. The sequence derives from a man aged 25 to 40 in good health. The CDR3 region: CASSYGRGEGYTEAFF. In nucleotides, the sequence is TGCGCCAGCAGCTACGGCCGGGGGGAAGGGTACACTGAAGCTTTCTTT.